This TCR beta chain was found in a study of OX40 agonist ivuxolimab in advanced cancers. Study context: From about 23 to 85 years was the age range, with a mean of roughly 64 years, and approximately 84% were male.

The method was immunoSEQ multiplex PCR; TCRdb's version includes in-frame clones alone and lacks a portion of them. The sample contains 75,000 or so clones, approximately 85% of which appear only once. The V gene's germline CDR1 is SGHRS and CDR2 YFSETQ. Trimming removed 4 bases from V and 3 bases from J; junction bases left unmatched: 9. The CDR3 runs 15 residues. The sequencing here drew on CD4+ or CD8+ T cells sorted from blood, taken in a trial of the OX40 agonist ivuxolimab. The sequence was collected from an adult with an advanced solid tumor such as melanoma, head and neck, liver or kidney cancer. This chain uses TRBV5-1 with TRBJ1-1; TRBD1 matches at 7 bases. Here the CDR3 reads CASSGRQGRDTEAFF. DNA for the CDR3: TGCGCCAGCAGCGGAAGACAGGGAAGGGACACTGAAGCTTTCTTT.